A selection of T cell receptor beta chains follows, all from one sample in a study of blood T cell repertoires in COVID-19. The table came from immunoSEQ multiplex PCR; TCRdb's copy has only in-frame clones and leaves some out. This sample yields 200,000 to 300,000 clones, of which around 89% are seen a single time; around 3.5% belongs to the top ten. The specimen was peripheral blood. The receptors here all came from a woman aged 40-49 years with acute or convalescent COVID-19. Each CDR3 is given with its conserved first and last residue. A D gene is named only where the DNA matches it firmly.

DNA	CDR3	J	V	D
TGTGCCAGCAGTCGGACAGGGGGCAATCAGCCCCAGCATTTT	CASSRTGGNQPQHF	TRBJ1-5	TRBV27	TRBD1
TGTGCCAGCTCACTACGGGACACCCAAGAGACCCAGTACTTC	CASSLRDTQETQYF	TRBJ2-5	TRBV18	.
TGTGCCAGCAGTTTACAGGGCCCAACTAATGAAAAACTGTTTTTT	CASSLQGPTNEKLFF	TRBJ1-4	TRBV27	.
TGTGCCAGCTCACCACTGGGGGGAGATACGCAGTATTTT	CASSPLGGDTQYF	TRBJ2-3	TRBV18	.
TGTGCCAGCAGCCGCCTACAGGGGTCTAATGAAAAACTGTTTTTT	CASSRLQGSNEKLFF	TRBJ1-4	TRBV6-5	TRBD1
TGTGCCAGTAGTATGGGACTCAGCCAAGAGACCCAGTACTTC	CASSMGLSQETQYF	TRBJ2-5	TRBV19	.
TGTGCCATCAGGGACAGGGCTTCCAACGTCCTGACTTTC	CAIRDRASNVLTF	TRBJ2-6	TRBV10-3	TRBD1
TGTGCCAGTACGACTAGCGGGGCGCAACTGATGGGCACAGATACGCAGTATTTT	CASTTSGAQLMGTDTQYF	TRBJ2-3	TRBV9	TRBD2
TGTGCCACCAGTGGGCTAGCGGGGGGGCATGAGCAGTTCTTC	CATSGLAGGHEQFF	TRBJ2-1	TRBV24-1	TRBD2
TGTGCCATCAGTGAGTCAGGACAGGGCCCTTACAATGAGCAGTTCTTC	CAISESGQGPYNEQFF	TRBJ2-1	TRBV10-3	TRBD1
TGTGCCAGCAGCTTGGCGAGCGAACCTGGCACAGATACGCAGTATTTT	CASSLASEPGTDTQYF	TRBJ2-3	TRBV5-4	.
TGTGCCAGCAGAAGGACAGGGGATAAGACCGGGGAGCTGTTTTTT	CASRRTGDKTGELFF	TRBJ2-2	TRBV6-5	TRBD1
TGCGCCAGCAGCTTGGCCCCCTTGTCGAGGGGGGGCACTGAAGCTTTCTTT	CASSLAPLSRGGTEAFF	TRBJ1-1	TRBV5-1	.
TGTGCCAGCAGCAAGGCAAGACAGGGCCGTCTTGGCTACACCTTC	CASSKARQGRLGYTF	TRBJ1-2	TRBV21-1	.
TGTGCCAGTACCCGGGGGTGGTACACAGATACGCAGTATTTT	CASTRGWYTDTQYF	TRBJ2-3	TRBV19	.
TGTGCCAGCAGTCCATTCTCAGAGGGCTCTGGAAACACCATATATTTT	CASSPFSEGSGNTIYF	TRBJ1-3	TRBV27	.
TGTGCCAGCAGCTCCCCGGGTGGGGGGGGGTATGGCTACACCTTC	CASSSPGGGGYGYTF	TRBJ1-2	TRBV9	.
TGTGCCACTCCAGGGGAAGGATATTCACCCCTCCACTTT	CATPGEGYSPLHF	TRBJ1-6	TRBV6-5	.